This T cell receptor (beta chain) stems from a study of cytomegalovirus exposure and HLA in healthy donors. Overall study: Findings of an earlier analysis included 117 million unique TCR beta sequences from some 190 million T cells. Study conclusions and caveats: A prior analysis recorded that most TCR beta V segments were productive about 87% or about 30% of the time. When the data were analyzed later, several of the most significant clusters appeared to be linked to common viral pathogens.

The CDR3 runs 14 residues. Trimming left V 4 bases short and J 1 base short, with 10 bases between. The germline V gene encodes CDR1 KGHSH and CDR2 LQKENI. PCR primers comprised 60 Vbeta and 13 Jbeta primers. Repertoires were generated with immunoSEQ multiplex PCR, while TCRdb's copy carries only in-frame clones and drops some. The sample includes around 120,000 clones, 80% seen only once; the top ten take over 3%. Each donor's status was that of a healthy bone marrow donor. The sample holds one count of this clone. What it binds is unknown. This receptor was identified in a woman aged 40 to 55 in good health and CMV-seronegative. Sequencing used PBMCs. This chain joins TRBV18 and TRBJ1-1, with D unclear. In DNA form, the CDR3 reads TGTGCCAGCTCACTGAAGACATCGAACACTGAAGCTTTCTTT. Translating it yields CASSLKTSNTEAFF. Looking up the rest from reference TRBV18 and TRBJ1-1 gives the full variable domain: NAGVMQNPRHLVRRRGQEARLRCSPMKGHSHVYWYRQLPEEGLKFMVYLQKENIIDESGMPKERFSAEFPKEGPSILRIQQVVRGDSAAYFCASSLKTSNTEAFFGQGTRLTVV.